The 26 T cell receptor beta chains reported below all come from one sample, sequenced in a study of blood T cell repertoires in COVID-19. Profiled with immunoSEQ multiplex PCR; TCRdb holds only in-frame clones, not every one. The sample lists 310,000 or so clones, roughly 90% occurring once. Sequencing used peripheral blood. The receptor source for this set is a woman aged 25-40 years with COVID-19, enrolled during active disease.

The chain joins TRBV4-1 to TRBJ2-1; D is unresolved. V shed 1 base and J shed 5 bases, with 9 bases lying between them. The germline CDR1 and CDR2 sequences are MGHRA and YSYEKL. The CDR3 spans 14 residues. The CDR3 bases are TGCGCCAGCAGCCAAGTTCTAGGAGACAATGAGCAGTTCTTC. Its protein product is CASSQVLGDNEQFF.

The chain carries TRBV28 and TRBJ2-2; 8 bases are shared with TRBD1. This CDR3 has 16 residues. Trimming removed 2 bases from V and 3 bases from J; junction bases left unmatched: 5. Germline assignment: CDR1 MDHEN and CDR2 SYDVKM. CDR3 protein: CASSLVDREYTGELFF. DNA of the CDR3: TGTGCCAGCAGTTTAGTGGACAGGGAGTACACCGGGGAGCTGTTTTTT.

This chain links TRBV27 with TRBJ1-4; unclear D gene. The germline gives CDR1 MNHEY, CDR2 SMNVEV (reference sequence). The CDR3 is made up of 15 amino acids. Trimming stripped 0 bases from V and 5 bases from J, with 10 bases between. CDR3 loop: CASSLSGRKNEKLFF. CDR3 bases: TGTGCCAGCAGTTTATCGGGCAGAAAGAATGAAAAACTGTTTTTT.

The chain has TRBV7-9 and TRBJ1-6, with TRBD1 identical over 9 bases. The CDR3 consists of 17 residues. Germline V gives CDR1 SEHNR, CDR2 FQNEAQ (reference sequence). J lost 7 bases, V lost 1 base, and 8 bases had no gene match. The CDR3 nucleotides read TGTGCCAGCAGCTTAGGGACAGGGGCATATGTGAATTCACCCCTCCACTTT. This sequence encodes CASSLGTGAYVNSPLHF.

The chain links TRBV24-1 to TRBJ2-3; no clear D gene. CDR3 length: 12 residues. In germline, CDR1 is KGHDR, CDR2 SFDVKD. V shed 1 base and J shed 8 bases, with 6 bases lying between them. CDR3 protein: CATSDLTRTQYF. DNA of the CDR3: TGTGCCACCAGTGATTTAACGCGTACGCAGTATTTT.

This chain uses TRBV4-1 with TRBJ2-7; the D gene is possibly TRBD2 (5 bases). Trimming left V 0 bases short and J 4 bases short, with 16 bases between. The CDR3 has 16 residues. Per the germline V gene, CDR1 is MGHRA and CDR2 is YSYEKL. The CDR3 loop is CASSQDLGRRPYEQYF. In DNA form, the CDR3 reads TGCGCCAGCAGCCAAGATCTGGGGAGACGCCCTTACGAGCAGTACTTC.

The CDR3 here is CASSFTGANSPLHF. CDR3 nucleotide sequence: TGCGCCAGCAGCTTTACAGGGGCCAATTCACCCCTCCACTTT. This chain connects TRBV5-1 to TRBJ1-6; 7 bases line up with TRBD1. The germline gives CDR1 SGHRS, CDR2 YFSETQ. V lost 2 bases and J lost 7; bases outside the gene matches: 3. This CDR3 has 14 residues.

The chain is built from TRBV5-1 and TRBJ1-1; 9 nucleotides align to TRBD1. Trimming at V came to 3 bases and at J to 6 bases, leaving 6 bases not matched to a gene. The germline CDR1 and CDR2 sequences are SGHRS and YFSETQ. The CDR3 runs to 14 residues. DNA of the CDR3: TGCGCCAGCAGCTGGGGGACAGGGATCGCTGAAGCTTTCTTT. Translating gives CASSWGTGIAEAFF. The full variable domain, completed using reference TRBV5-1 and TRBJ1-1, is KAGVTQTPRYLIKTRGQQVTLSCSPISGHRSVSWYQQTPGQGLQFLFEYFSETQRNKGNFPGRFSGRQFSNSRSEMNVSTLELGDSALYLCASSWGTGIAEAFFGQGTRLTVV.

The chain combines TRBV28 with TRBJ2-2; D perhaps matches TRBD1 (6 bases). The V end was cut by 6 bases, the J end by 6 bases, with 8 bases between. The germline V gene has CDR1 MDHEN and CDR2 SYDVKM. The CDR3 length is 12 residues. CDR3 coding DNA: TGTGCCAGCAGAACAGGGTCCGGGGAGCTGTTTTTT. Translated: CASRTGSGELFF.

The chain combines TRBV5-1 with TRBJ1-2; TRBD1 is a possible D gene (6 bases). Trimming removed 0 bases at V and 6 bases at J, with 18 bases between. CDR1 is SGHRS, CDR2 YFSETQ, per germline. CDR3 length: 16 amino acids. The CDR3 here is CASSLVGTRPSDGYTF. The CDR3 DNA follows: TGCGCCAGCAGCTTGGTAGGGACACGCCCCTCGGATGGCTACACCTTC.

The gene calls are TRBV27 and TRBJ2-1; D remains unclear. The CDR3 length is 15 residues. V gave up 4 bases and J gave up 8 bases, with 18 bases separating them. Germline loops: CDR1 MNHEY, CDR2 SMNVEV (reference sequence). CDR3 nucleotides: TGTGCCAGCAGTTCCCGATTGAGAAGAGGCGATGAGCAGTTCTTC. This gives the protein CASSSRLRRGDEQFF.

The chain joins TRBV5-1 to TRBJ1-4; TRBD1 matches at 8 bases. Germline V gene lookup returns CDR1 SGHRS and CDR2 YFSETQ. This CDR3 region has 17 residues. V was clipped by 0 bases and J by 3 bases; unmatched bases: 7. The CDR3 region has the DNA TGCGCCAGCAGCTTGGGACAGGGGAACATAGCTAATGAAAAACTGTTTTTT. This codes for CASSLGQGNIANEKLFF. The full variable domain, with the rest looked up from reference TRBV5-1 and TRBJ1-4, is KAGVTQTPRYLIKTRGQQVTLSCSPISGHRSVSWYQQTPGQGLQFLFEYFSETQRNKGNFPGRFSGRQFSNSRSEMNVSTLELGDSALYLCASSLGQGNIANEKLFFGSGTQLSVL.

V gene TRBV6-5 combines with J gene TRBJ2-7; no definite D call. V lost 0 bases and J 3 bases, leaving 15 bases between the germline ends. The CDR3 totals 16 residues. Per the germline V gene, CDR1 is MNHEY and CDR2 is SVGAGI. The CDR3 protein is CASSYSPPSTSYEQYF. CDR3 sequence (DNA): TGTGCCAGCAGTTACTCGCCCCCGAGTACGAGCTACGAGCAGTACTTC.

The chain carries TRBV5-5 and TRBJ1-5; 8 bases map to TRBD1. Germline V gene lookup returns CDR1 SGHKS and CDR2 YYEKEE (reference sequence). The CDR3 has 14 amino acids. The ends lost 4 bases at V and 11 bases at J; junction bases unmatched: 11. The CDR3 protein is CASSPTGDGWAQHF. The CDR3 coding sequence is TGTGCCAGCAGCCCGACAGGGGACGGGTGGGCCCAGCATTTT.

The chain joins TRBV6-5 to TRBJ1-2, with TRBD1 matching 7 bases. V lost 6 bases, J lost 0 bases, and 4 bases stayed unmatched. The CDR3 is made up of 14 amino acids. Looked up from germline, CDR1 is MNHEY and CDR2 is SVGAGI. CDR3 loop: CASRRDRANYGYTF. DNA of the CDR3: TGTGCCAGCAGACGGGACAGAGCTAACTATGGCTACACCTTC.

This clone has more than one count but fewer than ten. The chain links TRBV6-5 to TRBJ1-3; no definite D call. The germline V gene has CDR1 MNHEY and CDR2 SVGAGI. Trimming took 7 bases from V and 0 from J, leaving 13 bases between them. This CDR3 has 15 residues. CDR3 loop: CASNGLQSSGNTIYF. The CDR3 DNA follows: TGTGCCAGCAATGGGTTACAGAGCTCTGGAAACACCATATATTTT.

The CDR3 DNA reads TGTGCCAGCAGCCGCACAGGGGTCGGCCCAGATACGCAGTATTTT. Translation gives CASSRTGVGPDTQYF. The chain has TRBV5-4 and TRBJ2-3, with 7 bases matching TRBD1. CDR1 and CDR2 from the germline V gene are SGHNT and YYREEE (reference sequence). The CDR3 loop spans 15 amino acids. Losses at the gene ends were 4 bases for V and 4 bases for J; bases not matched to a gene: 9. The full variable domain, in which reference TRBV5-4 and TRBJ2-3 provide the parts outside the CDR3, is ETGVTQSPTHLIKTRGQQVTLRCSSQSGHNTVSWYQQALGQGPQFIFQYYREEENGRGNFPPRFSGLQFPNYSSELNVNALELDDSALYLCASSRTGVGPDTQYFGPGTRLTVL.

The J gene is TRBJ1-1, the V gene TRBV2, with 7 bases that match TRBD1. The CDR3 is made up of 14 amino acids. Germline V gene sequence: CDR1 SNHLY, CDR2 FYNNEI. Unmatched junction bases numbered 5, after V lost 5 bases and J lost 2 bases. The CDR3 reads CASSYRGPNTEAFF. CDR3 bases: TGTGCCAGCAGTTACAGGGGACCAAACACTGAAGCTTTCTTT. Full variable domain (missing parts from reference TRBV2 and TRBJ1-1): EPEVTQTPSHQVTQMGQEVILRCVPISNHLYFYWYRQILGQKVEFLVSFYNNEISEKSEIFDDQFSVERPDGSNFTLKIRSTKLEDSAMYFCASSYRGPNTEAFFGQGTRLTVV.

This clone was picked up a small number of times. The chain links TRBV19 to TRBJ2-7; 10 bases are shared with TRBD2. Trimming took 4 bases from V and 3 from J; bases not matched to a gene: 3. CDR1 and CDR2 (germline): LNHDA, SQIVND (reference sequence). CDR3 length: 14 residues. The CDR3 coding sequence is TGTGCCAGTAGTACCATAGCGGGAGGCTACGAGCAGTACTTC. It is translated as CASSTIAGGYEQYF.

The chain links TRBV6-4 to TRBJ2-1; 8 bases map to TRBD2. This CDR3 region has 14 residues. Germline V gene sequence: CDR1 MRHNA, CDR2 SNTAGT. V shed 3 bases, J shed 6 bases, and the junction held 4 bases outside the gene matches. CDR3: CASSDSGKGNEQFF. CDR3 bases: TGTGCCAGCAGTGATAGCGGGAAGGGCAATGAGCAGTTCTTC.

The rearrangement joins TRBV6-1 to TRBJ2-2; TRBD2 matches 11 bases. The germline V gene has CDR1 MNHNS and CDR2 SASEGT. J gave up 7 bases and V 2 bases, and 6 bases lay outside the gene matches. The CDR3 runs to 16 residues. CDR3 coding DNA: TGTGCCAGCAGTGAAAGGACTAGCGGGCTTCTCGGGGAGCTGTTTTTT. Protein product: CASSERTSGLLGELFF.

This clone has only one observation. The genes are TRBV5-1 and TRBJ2-1, with 8 bases identical to TRBD1. With V trimmed by 4 bases and J by 2 bases, 5 bases remained unmatched. CDR3 length equals 15 residues. Germline assignment: CDR1 SGHRS and CDR2 YFSETQ. CDR3 coding DNA: TGCGCCAGCAGCATAGGACAGGGCCCCTACAATGAGCAGTTCTTC. It encodes CASSIGQGPYNEQFF. Complete variable domain (other parts from reference TRBV5-1 and TRBJ2-1): KAGVTQTPRYLIKTRGQQVTLSCSPISGHRSVSWYQQTPGQGLQFLFEYFSETQRNKGNFPGRFSGRQFSNSRSEMNVSTLELGDSALYLCASSIGQGPYNEQFFGPGTRLTVL.

This clone has only a few counts. The chain employs TRBV12-5 and TRBJ2-2; maybe TRBD2 (6 bases). The V end was cut by 0 bases, the J end by 1 base, with 9 bases between. In germline, CDR1 is LGHNT, CDR2 FRNRAP. CDR3 size: 16 residues. CDR3 coding DNA: TGTGCTAGTGGTTTGGTAGTAGCGGAGAACACCGGGGAGCTGTTTTTT. As protein: CASGLVVAENTGELFF.

This clone was counted a single time. The chain joins TRBV6-5 to TRBJ2-5; D gene uncertain. Germline V gene lookup returns CDR1 MNHEY and CDR2 SVGAGI. This CDR3 spans 13 amino acids. V was pared by 5 bases and J by 1 base, with 8 bases between. Here the CDR3 reads CASSRRLQETQYF. Written as DNA, the CDR3 is TGTGCCAGCAGTAGGCGGCTCCAAGAGACCCAGTACTTC.

The chain combines TRBV9 with TRBJ2-5; 7 bases line up with TRBD2. Germline CDR1 SGDLS, CDR2 YYNGEE. CDR3 length: 15 amino acids. Trimming took 0 bases from V and 0 from J; bases not matched to a gene: 2. CDR3 sequence (DNA): TGTGCCAGCAGCGTAGGACTAGCAGACCAAGAGACCCAGTACTTC. Its translation is CASSVGLADQETQYF.

The chain has TRBV19 and TRBJ1-5; TRBD1 aligns across 7 bases. The CDR3 is 15 amino acids. The germline V gene encodes CDR1 LNHDA and CDR2 SQIVND (reference sequence). V gave up 2 bases and J gave up 4 bases; unmatched junction bases: 5. CDR3 in amino acids: CASSIQGVRNQPQHF. DNA for the CDR3: TGTGCCAGTAGTATACAGGGGGTTCGGAATCAGCCCCAGCATTTT.